The 25 T cell receptor beta chains reported below all come from one sample, sequenced in a study of blood T cell repertoires in COVID-19. TCRdb's copy holds only in-frame clones and misses some; the assay was immunoSEQ multiplex PCR. The table lists a few hundred thousand clones, roughly 86% of them singletons. The source material was PBMCs or T cells enriched from blood (not recorded which). The origin of the receptors is a woman between 25 and 40 years old who had recovered from COVID-19.

This chain joins TRBV7-2 and TRBJ2-2; possible D gene TRBD1, 6 bases. This CDR3 comprises 16 residues. Trimming left V 1 base short and J 3 bases short, with 12 bases between. CDR1 and CDR2 (germline): SGHTA, FQGNSA. The CDR3 here is CASSLVSGVDTGELFF. The CDR3 region has the DNA TGTGCCAGCAGCTTAGTTTCAGGGGTAGACACCGGGGAGCTGTTTTTT. Supplemented by reference TRBV7-2 and TRBJ2-2, the full variable domain reads GAGVSQSPSNKVTEKGKDVELRCDPISGHTALYWYRQSLGQGLEFLIYFQGNSAPDKSGLPSDRFSAERTGGSVSTLTIQRTQQEDSAVYLCASSLVSGVDTGELFFGEGSRLTVL.

The chain links TRBV7-9 to TRBJ2-7; D gene ambiguous. CDR3 length: 14 residues. V lost 2 bases and J 2 bases, leaving 10 bases between the germline ends. Looked up from germline, CDR1 is SEHNR and CDR2 is FQNEAQ (reference sequence). DNA of the CDR3: TGTGCCAGCAGCTTATTGCCCGGAGCCTACGAGCAGTACTTC. Its protein product is CASSLLPGAYEQYF.

The rearrangement joins TRBV18 to TRBJ2-1; D is possibly TRBD2 (5 bases). From germline, CDR1 is KGHSH and CDR2 LQKENI. V lost 2 bases and J 7 bases, leaving 15 bases between the germline ends. The CDR3 consists of 15 residues. In DNA, the CDR3 is TGTGCCAGCTCACCATCAATCGTTGGGAGAAATGAGCAGTTCTTC. This sequence encodes CASSPSIVGRNEQFF.

The sample holds a few counts of this clone. This chain uses TRBV29-1 with TRBJ1-3; possibly TRBD1 for D (5 bases). The length of the CDR3 is 15 residues. Trimming stripped 0 bases from V and 4 bases from J, with 13 bases between. Germline CDR1 reads SQVTM; CDR2 reads ANQGSEA. The CDR3 DNA reads TGCAGCGTTGAAGATAAAGCGGGGGAGGGAAACACCATATATTTT. This sequence encodes CSVEDKAGEGNTIYF.

The V gene is TRBV5-1, the J gene TRBJ1-1; D might be TRBD1 (6 bases). The V and J ends lost 4 bases and 10 bases respectively, with 14 bases between them. Germline CDR1 SGHRS, CDR2 YFSETQ. This CDR3 has 12 amino acids. CDR3 region: CASSPSLTGAFF. The CDR3 nucleotides read TGCGCCAGCAGCCCCTCCTTGACAGGAGCTTTCTTT.

The chain links TRBV20-1 to TRBJ1-5; D is undetermined. With 6 bases removed from V and 4 bases from J, the gap between germline ends came to 7 bases. This CDR3 comprises 11 residues. Germline CDR1 reads DFQATT; CDR2 reads SNEGSKA (reference sequence). For the CDR3, the DNA is TGCAGTGCCGGGTTAAATCAGCCCCAGCATTTT. Translated: CSAGLNQPQHF.

This clone has a handful of counts. The chain joins TRBV5-1 to TRBJ1-1; 11 bases line up with TRBD1. Germline CDR1 SGHRS, CDR2 YFSETQ. V trimming: 4 bases; J trimming: 3 bases; junction bases outside the gene matches: 5. The CDR3 is 15 residues long. CDR3 amino acids: CASSGQGAVHTEAFF. DNA for the CDR3: TGCGCCAGCAGCGGACAGGGGGCAGTTCACACTGAAGCTTTCTTT.

The V and J genes are TRBV10-3 and TRBJ2-5, with TRBD1 matching over 7 bases. CDR1 and CDR2 (germline): ENHRY, SYGVKD. V was pared by 3 bases and J by 3 bases, with 4 bases of the junction left unmatched. The CDR3 is 14 amino acids. The CDR3 DNA reads TGTGCCATCAGTGACCCTACAGGGGAAGAGACCCAGTACTTC. Its protein product is CAISDPTGEETQYF.

This clone was recorded a few times. CDR3 bases: TGCGCCAGCAGCCAAGACGGGACAGGGATTACCTATGGCTACACCTTC. Protein product: CASSQDGTGITYGYTF. This chain joins TRBV4-1 and TRBJ1-2, with 9 bases matching TRBD1. The germline V gene encodes CDR1 MGHRA and CDR2 YSYEKL. This CDR3 contains 16 residues. V trimming: 0 bases; J trimming: 4 bases; junction bases outside the gene matches: 6.

This clone was observed once. This sample also contains other DNA sequences that code for the same CDR3. CDR3 in DNA: TGTGCCAGCAGCTTAGGGCAGGTCGAGCAGTACTTC. Translation: CASSLGQVEQYF. The J gene is TRBJ2-7, the V gene TRBV13; D is unclear. V lost 0 bases and J 6 bases, leaving 6 bases between the germline ends. There are 12 residues in the CDR3. Germline V gives CDR1 PRHDT, CDR2 FYEKMQ (reference sequence).

The gene calls are TRBV18 and TRBJ2-3; 8 positions agree with TRBD2. Trimming removed 0 bases from V and 4 bases from J; junction bases left unmatched: 6. Germline V gene sequence: CDR1 KGHSH, CDR2 LQKENI. The CDR3 spans 16 residues. The CDR3 region has the DNA TGTGCCAGCTCACCACCGAGCGGGAGTGGGTCAGATACGCAGTATTTT. It specifies CASSPPSGSGSDTQYF.

The rearrangement links TRBV7-6 to TRBJ2-1, with D possibly being TRBD2 (6 bases). Germline CDR1 reads SGHVS; CDR2 reads FNYEAQ. The CDR3 extends over 16 amino acids. The V end lost 5 bases, the J end lost 3 bases, and 17 bases lay between the germline ends. The CDR3 spells CASSQGSGHLYNEQFF. The CDR3 nucleotides read TGTGCCAGCAGCCAAGGCAGCGGGCACCTCTACAATGAGCAGTTCTTC. Full variable domain (remainder filled in from reference TRBV7-6 and TRBJ2-1): GAGVSQSPRYKVTKRGQDVALRCDPISGHVSLYWYRQALGQGPEFLTYFNYEAQQDKSGLPNDRFSAERPEGSISTLTIQRTEQRDSAMYRCASSQGSGHLYNEQFFGPGTRLTVL.

J is TRBJ2-7 and V is TRBV6-5; the match to TRBD1 covers 8 bases. CDR3 length: 14 residues. Unmatched junction bases numbered 11, after V lost 5 bases and J lost 8 bases. Germline loops: CDR1 MNHEY, CDR2 SVGAGI. The DNA of the CDR3 is TGTGCCAGCAGTCGGACAGGGACCCAAGGCAAGCAGTACTTC. Its protein product is CASSRTGTQGKQYF.

V is TRBV5-6 and J is TRBJ1-1, with 7 bases aligning to TRBD1. The CDR3 is made up of 14 amino acids. V lost 3 bases, J lost 11 bases, and 13 bases stayed unmatched. Germline V gene lookup returns CDR1 SGHDT and CDR2 YYEEEE. CDR3 sequence reads: CASSWGTDNPKAFF. The CDR3 nucleotides read TGTGCCAGCAGCTGGGGGACAGACAATCCGAAGGCTTTCTTT.

The CDR3 sequence: CASSYSGGLYGNTIYF. CDR3 DNA sequence: TGTGCCAGCAGTTACTCGGGGGGTCTGTATGGAAACACCATATATTTT. The chain uses TRBV6-5 and TRBJ1-3; D might be TRBD1 (5 bases). The CDR3 length is 16 residues. Between the trimmed V and J ends, which lost 0 bases and 3 bases, there was a span of 12 bases. Germline CDR1 reads MNHEY; CDR2 reads SVGAGI.

The chain links TRBV7-2 to TRBJ2-2, with D maybe TRBD1 (5 bases). The CDR3 consists of 16 residues. V was shortened by 3 bases and J by 7 bases, with 18 bases between the two germline ends. CDR1 SGHTA and CDR2 FQGNSA come from the germline V gene. The CDR3 region is CASSFGPLRAGGELFF. The CDR3 nucleotides read TGTGCCAGCAGCTTCGGACCCCTCAGGGCAGGCGGGGAGCTGTTTTTT. Filled out from reference TRBV7-2 and TRBJ2-2, the complete variable domain reads GAGVSQSPSNKVTEKGKDVELRCDPISGHTALYWYRQSLGQGLEFLIYFQGNSAPDKSGLPSDRFSAERTGGSVSTLTIQRTQQEDSAVYLCASSFGPLRAGGELFFGEGSRLTVL.

The J gene is TRBJ2-1, the V gene TRBV27, with a possible D match to TRBD1 (7 bases). This CDR3 has 16 amino acids. The V gene lost 2 bases and the J gene lost 5 bases, with 16 bases spanning the gap. Germline-derived CDR1 and CDR2 are MNHEY and SMNVEV (reference sequence). CDR3 residues: CASSLGGGRGHNEQFF. The CDR3 DNA reads as TGTGCCAGCAGTTTAGGAGGGGGCAGGGGACACAATGAGCAGTTCTTC.

The chain combines TRBV5-1 with TRBJ1-1; a possible D gene is TRBD1 (6 bases). Germline CDR1 and CDR2: SGHRS and YFSETQ. CDR3 length: 15 residues. Trimming shortened V by 4 bases and J by 5 bases, and 18 bases separated the two germline ends. The chain's CDR3 is CASSVDSTVRTEAFF. CDR3 nucleotides: TGCGCCAGCAGCGTGGACAGTACCGTTCGGACTGAAGCTTTCTTT. Variable domain in full (rest from reference TRBV5-1 and TRBJ1-1): KAGVTQTPRYLIKTRGQQVTLSCSPISGHRSVSWYQQTPGQGLQFLFEYFSETQRNKGNFPGRFSGRQFSNSRSEMNVSTLELGDSALYLCASSVDSTVRTEAFFGQGTRLTVV.

The chain uses TRBV19 and TRBJ1-1, with D possibly TRBD1 on 6 matching bases. Germline CDR1 LNHDA, CDR2 SQIVND (reference sequence). The CDR3 totals 14 residues. Trimming took off 6 bases at V and 5 bases at J, with 16 bases between the two ends. The CDR3 sequence: CASSRDNMGTEAFF. The CDR3 DNA reads TGTGCCAGTAGCCGGGACAATATGGGTACTGAAGCTTTCTTT.

The chain couples TRBV4-1 to TRBJ2-2; 12 positions match TRBD2. Germline CDR1 reads MGHRA; CDR2 reads YSYEKL. Trimming removed 4 bases from V and 7 bases from J; junction bases left unmatched: 25. The CDR3 is 22 amino acids. CDR3 sequence reads: CASSLIPYVVSSGRAMGGELFF. The CDR3 region has the DNA TGCGCCAGCAGCCTTATCCCTTATGTTGTGTCTAGCGGGAGGGCCATGGGCGGGGAGCTGTTTTTT.

V and J are TRBV15 and TRBJ2-1; D possibly corresponds to TRBD2 (6 bases). V gave up 0 bases and J gave up 7 bases, with 13 bases separating them. Germline values: CDR1 LNHNV, CDR2 YYDKDF (reference sequence). CDR3 size: 15 residues. The CDR3 region is CATSRDGGSLNEQFF. The CDR3 DNA sequence: TGTGCCACCAGCAGAGATGGGGGGAGCCTTAATGAGCAGTTCTTC. Drawing the rest from reference TRBV15 and TRBJ2-1, the complete variable domain is DAMVIQNPRYQVTQFGKPVTLSCSQTLNHNVMYWYQQKSSQAPKLLFHYYDKDFNNEADTPDNFQSRRPNTSFCFLDIRSPGLGDTAMYLCATSRDGGSLNEQFFGPGTRLTVL.

This chain connects TRBV4-3 to TRBJ2-5; TRBD1 is a possible D gene (6 bases). The CDR3 is 16 amino acids. The V end lost 0 bases, the J end lost 2 bases, and 13 bases lay between the germline ends. Germline loops: CDR1 LGHNA, CDR2 YSLEER. CDR3 sequence reads: CASSQEPGGSQETQYF. CDR3 DNA: TGCGCCAGCAGCCAAGAACCTGGGGGCTCACAAGAGACCCAGTACTTC.

The chain is built from TRBV28 and TRBJ1-2, with a possible D match to TRBD1 (6 bases). The ends were cut back, 3 bases at V and 4 bases at J, with 9 bases in the middle. The CDR3 extends over 13 amino acids. The germline CDR1 and CDR2 sequences are MDHEN and SYDVKM. The CDR3 DNA follows: TGTGCCAGCAGTTTGGAACAGGGCTATGGCTACACCTTC. It translates to CASSLEQGYGYTF.

This clone was detected only once. The chain links TRBV30 to TRBJ2-2; 9 nucleotides line up with TRBD2. The CDR3 spans 17 residues. Trimming removed 1 base from V and 6 bases from J; junction bases left unmatched: 12. CDR1 and CDR2 from the germline V gene are GTSNPN and SVGIG (reference sequence). For the CDR3, the DNA is TGTGCCTGGAGTGCTACCTTGACTAGCGGAGTCCCCGGGGAGCTGTTTTTT. It yields the protein CAWSATLTSGVPGELFF.

The J gene is TRBJ1-1, the V gene TRBV27, with unresolved D. With 1 base removed from V and 1 base from J, the gap between germline ends came to 7 bases. The CDR3 runs 14 residues. Looked up from germline, CDR1 is MNHEY and CDR2 is SMNVEV (reference sequence). CDR3 DNA sequence: TGTGCCAGCAGTTTATGGGAGGGGAACACTGAAGCTTTCTTT. Residues: CASSLWEGNTEAFF.